This T cell receptor (beta chain) was retrieved from a study of tumor-infiltrating lymphocytes in primary liver carcinoma. Study-wide context: All lesions had stage T1-T3 N0M0 and roughly 4 to 11 cm widths.

This clonotype showed up just once. Priming with a constant-region primer yielded TCR beta cDNA from 450 to 550 ng total RNA. ARM-PCR, slightly modified, supplied the TCR beta libraries through three nested multiplex PCR rounds. In TCRdb, the multiplex PCR reads were re-called with MiXCR into one record per CDR3 protein. The sample holds fewer than 25,000 distinct CDR3 sequences; approximately 70% are singletons and the top ten take around two fifths. Unsorted bulk tissue of about 19-31 mg yielded co-extracted RNA and DNA. Patients carried chronic HBV infection without prior treatment. This TCR derives from a man aged 35-49 years with primary liver carcinoma and hepatitis B virus infection. Sample: liver tumor tissue from sampling region 1. Subset denoted: tumor region T1, superior pole.

The CDR3 loop reads CASNLNWDTDTQYF. The DNA for the CDR3 is TGTGCCAGTAATTTAAACTGGGATACAGATACGCAGTATTTT. The chain carries TRBV6-5 and TRBJ2-3; D not resolved. The ends were cut back, 9 bases at V and 3 bases at J, with 16 bases in the middle. The CDR3 extends over 14 amino acids. Germline V gives CDR1 MNHEY, CDR2 SVGAGI.